Below, 6 T cell receptor beta chains from the same sample are listed, as sequenced in a study of blood T cell repertoires in COVID-19 (dated by TCRdb to the early 2020s). The library came from the immunoSEQ multiplex PCR assay. Not all clones reach the TCRdb copy of this immuneACCESS table, which keeps in-frame sequences only. Checked studies attribute under half of the gap to unresolved V genes and leave the rest unexplained. The table for this sample lists about 280,000 clones; approximately 78% of them were counted only once. 4.5% to 6% of the sample comes from the top ten. Sequences were obtained from PBMCs or T cells enriched from blood (not recorded which). Receptor source: a middle-aged man who had been exposed to COVID-19.

The chain has TRBV12-1 and TRBJ2-5; the table's D call of TRBD2 was not tested on the DNA. TRBV12-1 is tagged as a pseudogene. CDR3 size: 18 residues. The CDR3 reads CASSSTGGADYFQETQYF. The CDR3 DNA reads as TGTGCCAGCAGCTCCACTGGGGGGGCAGATTATTTCCAAGAGACCCAGTACTTC.

The CDR3 DNA reads TGTGCCACCAGCAGTAACAGGGGTGTGGGCATTCAGTACTTC. This encodes CATSSNRGVGIQYF. J is TRBJ2-4 and V is TRBV15; 7 bases map to TRBD1. There are 14 residues in the CDR3. With 3 bases clipped from V and 9 bases from J, the junction kept 8 bases outside the gene matches. The germline CDR1 and CDR2 sequences are LNHNV and YYDKDF (reference sequence).

This sequence joins TRBV9 and TRBJ2-5, with D possibly being TRBD2 (5 bases). V dropped 3 bases and J dropped 4 bases, with 7 bases sitting between them. The CDR3 runs to 12 residues. The germline CDR1 and CDR2 sequences are SGDLS and YYNGEE. CDR3 DNA: TGTGCCAGCAGCGCCGCGGGAGAGACCCAGTACTTC. This translates into CASSAAGETQYF.

This chain connects TRBV25-1 to TRBJ1-4, with D unclear. Trimming stripped 3 bases from V and 5 bases from J, with 10 bases between. The germline V gene encodes CDR1 MGHDK and CDR2 SYGVNS. The CDR3 extends over 14 amino acids. Here the CDR3 reads CASSDLAANEKLFF. CDR3 sequence (DNA): TGTGCCAGCAGTGATTTGGCAGCGAATGAAAAACTGTTTTTT.

The chain links TRBV19 to TRBJ2-2; TRBD1 agrees at 7 bases. The length of the CDR3 is 15 residues. Germline CDR1 and CDR2: LNHDA and SQIVND (reference sequence). With V trimmed by 9 bases and J by 0 bases, 7 bases remained unmatched. The CDR3 here is CASRGQTSNTGELFF. In nucleotides, the CDR3 is TGTGCCAGCCGGGGACAGACCTCGAACACCGGGGAGCTGTTTTTT.

This sequence joins TRBV6-5 and TRBJ2-3; 7 bases align to TRBD1. Germline assignment: CDR1 MNHEY and CDR2 SVGAGI. J gave up 1 base and V 6 bases, and 4 bases lay outside the gene matches. This CDR3 has 14 amino acids. DNA of the CDR3: TGTGCCAGCAGCGACACAGGGGGCACAGATACGCAGTATTTT. Protein: CASSDTGGTDTQYF.